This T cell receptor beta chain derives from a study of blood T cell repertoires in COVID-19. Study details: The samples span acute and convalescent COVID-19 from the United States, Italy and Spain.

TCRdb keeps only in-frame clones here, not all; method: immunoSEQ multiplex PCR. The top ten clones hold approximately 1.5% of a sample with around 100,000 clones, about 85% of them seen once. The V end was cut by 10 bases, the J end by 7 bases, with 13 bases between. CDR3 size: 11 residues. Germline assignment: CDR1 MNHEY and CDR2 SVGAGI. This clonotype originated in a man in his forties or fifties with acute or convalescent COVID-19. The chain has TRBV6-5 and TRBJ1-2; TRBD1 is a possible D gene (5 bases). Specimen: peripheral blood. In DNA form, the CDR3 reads TGTGCCACCCAATCGGGGGGTGGCTACACCTTC. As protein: CATQSGGGYTF.